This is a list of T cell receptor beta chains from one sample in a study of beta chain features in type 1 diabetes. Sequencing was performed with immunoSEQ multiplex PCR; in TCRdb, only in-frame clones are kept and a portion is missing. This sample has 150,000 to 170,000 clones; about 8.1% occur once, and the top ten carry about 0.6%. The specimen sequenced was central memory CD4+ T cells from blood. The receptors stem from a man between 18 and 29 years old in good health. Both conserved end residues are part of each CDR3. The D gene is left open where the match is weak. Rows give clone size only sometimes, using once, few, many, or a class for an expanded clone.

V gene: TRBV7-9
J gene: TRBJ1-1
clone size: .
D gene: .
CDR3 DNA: TGTGCCAGCAGCTTAGTGGACAGCCCTGAAGCTTTCTTT
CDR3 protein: CASSLVDSPEAFF

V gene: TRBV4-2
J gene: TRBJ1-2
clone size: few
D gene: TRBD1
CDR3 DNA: TGTGCCAGCAGCCAAGATAGGACAGGGGATGGCTACACCTTC
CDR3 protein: CASSQDRTGDGYTF

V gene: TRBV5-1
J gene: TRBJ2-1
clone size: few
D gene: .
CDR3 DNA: TGCGCCAGCAGCGGGAGTCTCAATGAGCAGTTCTTC
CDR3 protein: CASSGSLNEQFF

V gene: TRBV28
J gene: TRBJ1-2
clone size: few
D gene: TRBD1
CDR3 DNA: TGTGCCAGCAGACGAGGGACAGGGAGGGATGGCTACACCTTC
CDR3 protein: CASRRGTGRDGYTF

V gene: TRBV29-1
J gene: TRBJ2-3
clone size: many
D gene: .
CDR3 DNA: TGCAGCGTTGAAGAGGGGACACACATCACAGATACGCAGTATTTT
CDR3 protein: CSVEEGTHITDTQYF

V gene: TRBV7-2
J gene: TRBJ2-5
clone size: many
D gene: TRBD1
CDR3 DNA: TGTGCCAGCAGCTCCGCGGACAGGTCTTCGGAGACCCAGTACTTC
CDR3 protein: CASSSADRSSETQYF

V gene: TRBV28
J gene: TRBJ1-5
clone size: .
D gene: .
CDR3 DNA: TGTGCCAGCAGTTTCCCCGGGACACCCTATAGCAATCAGCCCCAGCATTTT
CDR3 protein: CASSFPGTPYSNQPQHF

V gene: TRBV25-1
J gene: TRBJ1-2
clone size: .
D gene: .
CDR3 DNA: TGTGCCAGCAGAGGGCCGGGAATGGGGCGGGAGGGCTACACCTTC
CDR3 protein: CASRGPGMGREGYTF

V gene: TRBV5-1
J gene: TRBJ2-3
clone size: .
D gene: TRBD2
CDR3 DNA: TGCGCCAGCTTTGTCGGAGCGGGAGCATCAGATACGCAGTATTTT
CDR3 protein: CASFVGAGASDTQYF

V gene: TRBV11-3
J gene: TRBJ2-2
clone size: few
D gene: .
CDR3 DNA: TGTGCCAGTGGTCCCGGGACACCGAACACCGGGGAGCTGTTTTTT
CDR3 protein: CASGPGTPNTGELFF

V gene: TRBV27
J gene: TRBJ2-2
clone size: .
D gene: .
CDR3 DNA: TGTGCCAGCAGTCCATGGGACTTGAACACCGGGGAGCTGTTTTTT
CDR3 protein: CASSPWDLNTGELFF

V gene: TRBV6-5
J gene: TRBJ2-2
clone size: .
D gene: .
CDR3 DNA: TGTGCCAGCGGCCGGGACTTTAACACCGGGGAGCTGTTTTTT
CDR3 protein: CASGRDFNTGELFF

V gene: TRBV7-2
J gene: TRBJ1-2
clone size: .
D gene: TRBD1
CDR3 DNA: TGTGCCAGCAGCTTAAGGCAGGGGGGTCGAGGCTACACCTTC
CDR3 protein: CASSLRQGGRGYTF

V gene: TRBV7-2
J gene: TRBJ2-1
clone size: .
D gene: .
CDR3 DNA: TGTGCCAGCAGCGGAGGAAGGCAACGTGAGCAGTTCTTC
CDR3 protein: CASSGGRQREQFF

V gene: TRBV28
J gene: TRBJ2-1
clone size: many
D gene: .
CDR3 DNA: TGTGCCAGCTGGGGGCAGTCCTACAATGAGCAGTTCTTC
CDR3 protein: CASWGQSYNEQFF

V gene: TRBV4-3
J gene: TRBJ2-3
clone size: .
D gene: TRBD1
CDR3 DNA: TGCGCCAGCAGCAAAAGACAGGGAGTTTATGGCACAGATACGCAGTATTTT
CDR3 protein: CASSKRQGVYGTDTQYF

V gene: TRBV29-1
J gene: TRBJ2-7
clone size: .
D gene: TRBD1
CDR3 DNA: TGCAGCGTTGATAAGGGGGCGGGCGAGCAGTACTTC
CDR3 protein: CSVDKGAGEQYF

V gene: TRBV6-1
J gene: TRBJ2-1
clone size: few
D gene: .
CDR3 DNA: TGTGCCAGCAGCCGAGACCCGGGTCTGTCTGAGCAGTTCTTC
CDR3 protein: CASSRDPGLSEQFF

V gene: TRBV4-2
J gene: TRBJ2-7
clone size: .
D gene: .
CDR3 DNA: TGTGCCAGCAGCCCAAACCGGGGTACGTCCCACGAGCAGTACTTC
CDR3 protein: CASSPNRGTSHEQYF

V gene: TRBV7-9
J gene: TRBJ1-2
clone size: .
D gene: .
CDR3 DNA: TGTGCCAGCAGCTTAGCGGACAGACTACCGTCCTATGGCTACACCTTC
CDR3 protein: CASSLADRLPSYGYTF

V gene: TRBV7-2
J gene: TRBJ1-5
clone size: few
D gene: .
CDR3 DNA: TGTGCCAGCAGCTTAGCGCTGGTGGTCGGACTTAGCAATCAGCCCCAGCATTTT
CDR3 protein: CASSLALVVGLSNQPQHF

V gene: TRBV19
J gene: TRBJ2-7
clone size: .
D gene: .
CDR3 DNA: TGTGCCAGTAGTATAGATCGCCAGGCCTACGAGCAGTACTTC
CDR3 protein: CASSIDRQAYEQYF

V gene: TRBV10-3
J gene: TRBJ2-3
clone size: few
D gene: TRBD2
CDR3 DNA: TGTGCCATCAGTGAGTCGGCGGGAGGTAGGAATACGCAGTATTTT
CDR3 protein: CAISESAGGRNTQYF

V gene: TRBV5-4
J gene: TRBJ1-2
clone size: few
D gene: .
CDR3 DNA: TGTGCCAGCAGCTTGGGGGGGCGCAACTATGGCTACACCTTC
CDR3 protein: CASSLGGRNYGYTF

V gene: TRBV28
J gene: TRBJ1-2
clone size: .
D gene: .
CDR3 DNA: TGTGCCAGCAGTTACAAGGGGCATGGCTACACCTTC
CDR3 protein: CASSYKGHGYTF

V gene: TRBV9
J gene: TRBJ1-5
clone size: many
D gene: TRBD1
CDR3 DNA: TGTGCCAGCAGCGGACAGGGTGGTGGTCAGCCCCAGCATTTT
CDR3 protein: CASSGQGGGQPQHF

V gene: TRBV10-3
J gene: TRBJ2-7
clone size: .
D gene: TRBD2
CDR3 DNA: TGTGCCATCAGCACATCTAGCGGGGGGTCCTACGAGCAGTACTTC
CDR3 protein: CAISTSSGGSYEQYF

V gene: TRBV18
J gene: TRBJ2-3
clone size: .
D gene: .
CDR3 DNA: TGTGCCAGCTCCCTACAGGGATCGAGCACAGATACGCAGTATTTT
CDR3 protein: CASSLQGSSTDTQYF

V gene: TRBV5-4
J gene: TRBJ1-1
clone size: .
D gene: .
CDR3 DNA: TGTGCCAGCAGTTCCGCAGGGAACACTGAAGCTTTCTTT
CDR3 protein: CASSSAGNTEAFF

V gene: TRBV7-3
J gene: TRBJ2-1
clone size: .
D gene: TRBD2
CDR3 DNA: TGTGCCAGCAGCTTAACCAGCGGGAGGGGGGGTCGCGATGAGCAGTTCTTC
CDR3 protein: CASSLTSGRGGRDEQFF

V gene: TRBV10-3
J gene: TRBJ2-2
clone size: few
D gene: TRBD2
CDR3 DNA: TGTGCCATCTTAGCGGGGGCGAACACCGGGGAGCTGTTTTTT
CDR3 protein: CAILAGANTGELFF

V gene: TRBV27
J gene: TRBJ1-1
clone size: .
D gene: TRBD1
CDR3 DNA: TGTGCCAGCAGTTCCCGGGACAGCTACACTGAAGCTTTCTTT
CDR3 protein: CASSSRDSYTEAFF

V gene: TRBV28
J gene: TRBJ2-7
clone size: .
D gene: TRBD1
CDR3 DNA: TGTGCCAGCAGTCTCTCGGACAGGGGCGAGCAGTACTTC
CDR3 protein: CASSLSDRGEQYF

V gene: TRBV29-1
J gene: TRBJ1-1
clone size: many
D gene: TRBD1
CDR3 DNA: TGCAGCGTTTCAGGACAGGGAGGAATGAACACTGAAGCTTTCTTT
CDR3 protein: CSVSGQGGMNTEAFF

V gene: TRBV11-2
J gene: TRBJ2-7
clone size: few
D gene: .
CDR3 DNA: TGTGCCAGCAGCTTAGAAGGAGGCTACGAGCAGTACTTC
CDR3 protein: CASSLEGGYEQYF

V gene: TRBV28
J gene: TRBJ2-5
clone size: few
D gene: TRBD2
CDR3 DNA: TGTGCCAGCAGTTTATTGGCTAGCGGGGGGACAGAGACCCAGTACTTC
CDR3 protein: CASSLLASGGTETQYF

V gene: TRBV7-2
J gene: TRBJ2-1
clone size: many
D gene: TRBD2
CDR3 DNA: TGTGCCAGCAGCTTCAGGACTAGCGGGAGGAATGAGCAGTTCTTC
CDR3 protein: CASSFRTSGRNEQFF

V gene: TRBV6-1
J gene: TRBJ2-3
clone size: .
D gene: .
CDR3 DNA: TGTGCCAGCAGTGTGGACTCCACAGATACGCAGTATTTT
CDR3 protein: CASSVDSTDTQYF

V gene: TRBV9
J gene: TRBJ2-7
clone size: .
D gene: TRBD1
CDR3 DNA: TGTGCCAGCAGCGTAGACCCCTCTCCGACAGGGGGCGAGCAGTACTTC
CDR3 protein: CASSVDPSPTGGEQYF

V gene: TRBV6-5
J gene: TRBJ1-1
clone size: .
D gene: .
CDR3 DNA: TGTGCCAGCAGTTACTCGTTGCGGGTACAAACTGAAGCTTTCTTT
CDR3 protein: CASSYSLRVQTEAFF

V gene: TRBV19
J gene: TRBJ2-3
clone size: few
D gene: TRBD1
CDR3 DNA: TGTGCCAGTAGGGGGACAGGGGGCACAGATACGCAGTATTTT
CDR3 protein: CASRGTGGTDTQYF

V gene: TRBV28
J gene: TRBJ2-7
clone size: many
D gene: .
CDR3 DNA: TGTGCCAGCAGTTTGGGACTCCACCCCTACGAGCAGTACTTC
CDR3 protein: CASSLGLHPYEQYF

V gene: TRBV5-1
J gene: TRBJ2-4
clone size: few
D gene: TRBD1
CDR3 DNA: TGCGCCAGCAGCTCGGGACAGGGGGCTGGAAACATTCAGTACTTC
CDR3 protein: CASSSGQGAGNIQYF

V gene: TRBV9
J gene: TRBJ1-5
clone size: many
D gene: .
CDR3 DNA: TGTGCCAGCAGCGTTGGAGGGCCCCAGCATTTT
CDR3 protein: CASSVGGPQHF

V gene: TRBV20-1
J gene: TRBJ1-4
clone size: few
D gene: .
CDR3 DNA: TGCAGTGCCCGTAATGAAAAACTGTTTTTT
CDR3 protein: CSARNEKLFF

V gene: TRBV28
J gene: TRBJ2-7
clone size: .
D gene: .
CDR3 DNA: TGTGCCAGCAGACGACTTCGAACCTACGAGCAGTACTTC
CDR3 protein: CASRRLRTYEQYF

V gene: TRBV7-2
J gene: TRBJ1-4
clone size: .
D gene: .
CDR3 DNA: TGTGCCAGCAGCTCCAGGGCCTCCGTGGGGAATGAAAAACTGTTTTTT
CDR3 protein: CASSSRASVGNEKLFF

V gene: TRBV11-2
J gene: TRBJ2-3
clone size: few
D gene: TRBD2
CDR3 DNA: TGTGCCAGCAGCCGGGACTACACAGATACGCAGTATTTT
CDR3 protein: CASSRDYTDTQYF

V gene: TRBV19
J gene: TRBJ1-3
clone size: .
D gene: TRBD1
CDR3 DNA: TGTGCCAGTTCGACAGGGGAAAGAAACACCATATATTTT
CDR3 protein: CASSTGERNTIYF

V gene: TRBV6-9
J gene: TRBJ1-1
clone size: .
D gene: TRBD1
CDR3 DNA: TGTGCCAGCAGACGAATACCCGATCAACAGGGGGGGAACACTGAAGCTTTCTTT
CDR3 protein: CASRRIPDQQGGNTEAFF

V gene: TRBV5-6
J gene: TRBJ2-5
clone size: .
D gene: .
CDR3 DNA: TGTGCCAGCAGCTTGCGGGTAGGATTAGAGACCCAGTACTTC
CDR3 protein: CASSLRVGLETQYF

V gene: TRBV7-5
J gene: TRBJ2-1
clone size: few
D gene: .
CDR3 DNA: TGTGCCAGCAGCTTATCTAGCGGGGATGATGAGCAGTTCTTC
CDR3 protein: CASSLSSGDDEQFF

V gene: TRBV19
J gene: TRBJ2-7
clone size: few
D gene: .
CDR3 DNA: TGTGCCAGTAGTATCGGCAGGTTTAGCTCCTACGAGCAGTACTTC
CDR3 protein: CASSIGRFSSYEQYF

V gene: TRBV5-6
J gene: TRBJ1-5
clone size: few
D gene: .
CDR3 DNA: TGTGCCAGCAGCTTGGGACTAGGCAATCAGCCCCAGCATTTT
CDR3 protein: CASSLGLGNQPQHF

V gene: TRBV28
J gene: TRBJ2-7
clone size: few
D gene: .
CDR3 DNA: TGTGCCAGCACGGGAACCTACGAGCAGTACTTC
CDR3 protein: CASTGTYEQYF

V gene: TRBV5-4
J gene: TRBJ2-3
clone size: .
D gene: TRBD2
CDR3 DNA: TGTGCCAGCAGCTTGTACCTAGCGGGAGCGGGAACGCAGTATTTT
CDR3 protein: CASSLYLAGAGTQYF

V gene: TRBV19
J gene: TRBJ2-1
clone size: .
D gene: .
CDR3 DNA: TGTGCCAGTAGTAACAAAGCTAGAAGCCCCTACAATGAGCAGTTCTTC
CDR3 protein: CASSNKARSPYNEQFF

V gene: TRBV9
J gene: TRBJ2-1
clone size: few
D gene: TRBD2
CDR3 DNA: TGTGCCAGCAGCGTAGGTGGAGCGGGAGGTGGTCATGAGCAGTTCTTC
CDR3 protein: CASSVGGAGGGHEQFF

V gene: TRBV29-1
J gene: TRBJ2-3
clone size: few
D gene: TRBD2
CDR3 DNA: TGCAGCGTCAAGCGGGGCACAAGCACAGATACGCAGTATTTT
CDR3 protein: CSVKRGTSTDTQYF